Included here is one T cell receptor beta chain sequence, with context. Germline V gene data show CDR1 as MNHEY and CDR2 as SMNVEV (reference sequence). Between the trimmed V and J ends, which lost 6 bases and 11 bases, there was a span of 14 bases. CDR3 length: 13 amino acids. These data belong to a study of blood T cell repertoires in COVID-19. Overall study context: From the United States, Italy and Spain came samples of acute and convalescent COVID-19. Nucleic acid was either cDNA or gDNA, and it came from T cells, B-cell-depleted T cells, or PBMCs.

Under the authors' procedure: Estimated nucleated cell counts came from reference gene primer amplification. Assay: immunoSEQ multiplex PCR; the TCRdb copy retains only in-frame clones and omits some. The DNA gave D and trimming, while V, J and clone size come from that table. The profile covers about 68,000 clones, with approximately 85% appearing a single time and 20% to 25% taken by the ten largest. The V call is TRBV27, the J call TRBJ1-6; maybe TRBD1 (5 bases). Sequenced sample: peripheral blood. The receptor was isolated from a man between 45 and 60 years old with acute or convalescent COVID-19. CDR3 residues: CASSLGQGTPLHF. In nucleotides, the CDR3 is TGTGCCAGCAGCCTGGGGCAGGGTACACCCCTCCACTTT.